These 9 T cell receptor beta chains were sequenced from one sample in a study of OX40 agonist ivuxolimab in advanced cancers. TCRdb keeps only in-frame clones here, not all; method: immunoSEQ multiplex PCR. The table has approximately 63,000 clones, around 79% seen once. Material: CD4+ or CD8+ T cells sorted from blood, obtained in a trial of the OX40 agonist ivuxolimab. These TCRs come from an adult with an advanced solid tumor such as melanoma, head and neck, liver or kidney cancer.

The chain joins TRBV2 to TRBJ1-1, with D perhaps TRBD1 (5 bases). The CDR3 has 14 amino acids. V was clipped by 6 bases and J by 4 bases, with 15 bases between them. Germline assignment: CDR1 SNHLY and CDR2 FYNNEI. This CDR3 is CASRDTQMATEAFF. CDR3 bases: TGTGCCAGCAGGGACACCCAGATGGCCACTGAAGCTTTCTTT.

The gene calls are TRBV9 and TRBJ2-5, with D tentatively TRBD1 or TRBD2 (5 bases each). The assigned J gene may be wrong: the sequence end matches TRBJ2-7 better. Germline CDR1 SGDLS, CDR2 YYNGEE. CDR3 size: 13 residues. The CDR3, as DNA: TGTGCCAGCAGCCCGGATCTGGGGGACGAGCAGTACTTC. It specifies CASSPDLGDEQYF.

The chain carries TRBV5-4 and TRBJ2-7; D is possibly TRBD1 (5 bases). Looked up from germline, CDR1 is SGHNT and CDR2 is YYREEE (reference sequence). The CDR3 is made up of 16 amino acids. Trimming took 3 bases from V and 4 from J, leaving 20 bases between them. CDR3: CASSSGVGARNYEQYF. The CDR3 nucleotides read TGTGCCAGCAGCTCCGGTGTTGGGGCCCGAAATTACGAGCAGTACTTC.

This sequence joins TRBV7-2 and TRBJ1-5; TRBD1 might be the D (5 bases). CDR3 length equals 15 residues. Germline V CDR1 and CDR2: SGHTA, FQGNSA. V lost 5 bases, J lost 7 bases, and 18 bases lay in between. CDR3 region: CASSPRWGPGQPQHF. The CDR3 DNA sequence: TGTGCCAGCAGCCCGCGGTGGGGCCCGGGGCAGCCCCAGCATTTT.

The V and J genes are TRBV5-6 and TRBJ2-4; D is ambiguous. The CDR3 length is 14 residues. V was clipped by 2 bases and J by 9 bases, with 15 bases between them. Germline V gene data show CDR1 as SGHDT and CDR2 as YYEEEE. DNA for the CDR3: TGTGCCAGCAGCTTCCTCGCATATCGGTCCATTCAGTACTTC. It translates to CASSFLAYRSIQYF.

The genes are TRBV5-6 and TRBJ1-6, with no clear D. The CDR3 is 15 amino acids. Germline lookup yields CDR1 SGHDT and CDR2 YYEEEE. Deletions cut 2 bases from V and 5 bases from J, with 11 bases between. CDR3 residues: CASSFDPGHNSPLHF. The CDR3 DNA reads TGTGCCAGCAGCTTTGATCCAGGCCATAATTCACCCCTCCACTTT.

The chain combines TRBV7-3 with TRBJ2-5, with 7 nucleotides matching TRBD2. CDR1 is SGHTA and CDR2 is FQGTGA in the germline V gene. This CDR3 comprises 14 residues. With 2 bases clipped from V and 4 bases from J, the junction kept 4 bases outside the gene matches. CDR3 protein: CASSLWPSGETQYF. CDR3 DNA sequence: TGTGCCAGCAGCTTATGGCCTAGCGGAGAGACCCAGTACTTC. Variable domain in full (rest from reference TRBV7-3 and TRBJ2-5): GAGVSQTPSNKVTEKGKYVELRCDPISGHTALYWYRQSLGQGPEFLIYFQGTGAADDSGLPNDRFFAVRPEGSVSTLKIQRTERGDSAVYLCASSLWPSGETQYFGPGTRLLVL.

The chain carries TRBV28 and TRBJ2-2; D call uncertain. The CDR3 length is 13 residues. Per the germline V gene, CDR1 is MDHEN and CDR2 is SYDVKM. V was shortened by 2 bases and J by 7 bases, with 8 bases between the two germline ends. Here the CDR3 reads CASSLRRSGELFF. As DNA, the CDR3 is TGTGCCAGCAGTTTAAGGAGAAGCGGGGAGCTGTTTTTT.

The rearrangement joins TRBV6-5 to TRBJ2-5; possibly TRBD1 or TRBD2 for D (5 bases each). Trimming took 4 bases from V and 3 from J, leaving 9 bases between them. Germline values: CDR1 MNHEY, CDR2 SVGAGI. The CDR3 is 13 amino acids. In DNA form, the CDR3 reads TGTGCCAGCAGTTCGGGACGGAAAGAGACCCAGTACTTC. It specifies CASSSGRKETQYF.